The next 30 T cell receptor beta chains were all read from a single sample in a study of T-cell memory formation after mild COVID-19. TCRdb reprocessed the 5' RACE reads with MiXCR, giving one entry per CDR3 protein. The sample includes roughly 160,000 distinct CDR3 sequences, 13% of them seen just once. What was sequenced was PBMCs or a T cell subset sorted from them (not recorded which). These receptors originate from a man between 18 and 29 years old who had mild COVID-19 (a few samples of this study predate the infection). Cell type and time point are not known.

The chain uses TRBV20-1 and TRBJ1-2; D gene uncertain. Trimming removed 6 bases at V and 5 bases at J, with 16 bases between. Germline CDR1 DFQATT, CDR2 SNEGSKA (reference sequence). The length of the CDR3 is 13 residues. CDR3 amino acids: CSAEKRTAYGYTF. CDR3 DNA sequence: TGCAGTGCCGAAAAACGTACGGCTTATGGCTACACCTTC.

This clonotype appeared a few times. The chain carries TRBV20-1 and TRBJ2-3; TRBD1 is a possible D gene (6 bases). This CDR3 is built from 15 residues. The V gene lost 4 bases and the J gene lost 1 base, with 15 bases spanning the gap. The germline gives CDR1 DFQATT, CDR2 SNEGSKA (reference sequence). CDR3 protein: CSAIRTAVRTDTQYF. CDR3 coding DNA: TGCAGTGCTATTCGGACAGCGGTTCGCACAGATACGCAGTATTTT.

This clonotype was detected only a few times. The V gene is TRBV3-1, the J gene TRBJ2-7; TRBD2 is a possible D gene (6 bases). Germline loops: CDR1 LGHDT, CDR2 YNNKEL (reference sequence). CDR3 length equals 14 residues. Trimming stripped 8 bases from V and 6 bases from J, with 20 bases between. The CDR3 sequence: CASALSGSAREQYF. In DNA form, the CDR3 reads TGTGCCAGCGCACTAAGCGGGTCGGCTCGCGAGCAGTACTTC.

This clonotype was seen a few times. The rearrangement links TRBV6-5 to TRBJ1-4; maybe TRBD1 (5 bases). From germline, CDR1 is MNHEY and CDR2 SVGAGI. V lost 5 bases to trimming and J lost 6 bases, with 16 bases between them. CDR3 length: 15 amino acids. For the CDR3, the DNA is TGTGCCAGCAGTCCCGATTCCCGGGGGGATGAAAAACTGTTTTTT. Translating gives CASSPDSRGDEKLFF.

Only a few counts were recorded for this clonotype. The chain links TRBV6-2 or TRBV6-3 to TRBJ2-3, with 8 bases matching TRBD2. Germline-derived CDR1 and CDR2 are MNHEY and SVGEGT. The CDR3 runs to 14 residues. The junction had 6 bases not matched to a gene; V was cut back by 8 bases and J by 2 bases. The CDR3 nucleotides are TGTGCCAGCGGAGCGGGGGAGACCACAGATACGCAGTATTTT. This gives the protein CASGAGETTDTQYF.

In its sample, this clonotype was seen a few times. The chain employs TRBV28 and TRBJ2-5; TRBD2 matches 10 bases. V was pared by 1 base and J by 7 bases, with 6 bases of the junction left unmatched. CDR1 is MDHEN and CDR2 is SYDVKM in the germline V gene. CDR3 length: 15 amino acids. The CDR3 sequence: CASSLLASGGVTQYF. CDR3 coding DNA: TGTGCCAGCAGTTTATTGGCTAGCGGGGGCGTGACCCAGTACTTC. Together with reference TRBV28 and TRBJ2-5, the CDR3 gives the full variable domain: DVKVTQSSRYLVKRTGEKVFLECVQDMDHENMFWYRQDPGLGLRLIYFSYDVKMKEKGDIPEGYSVSREKKERFSLILESASTNQTSMYLCASSLLASGGVTQYFGPGTRLLVL.

This clonotype turned up a few times. The genes are TRBV18 and TRBJ2-1; D is unclear. CDR3 size: 16 residues. Germline CDR1 reads KGHSH; CDR2 reads LQKENI. V gave up 3 bases and J gave up 1 base, with 13 bases separating them. The DNA for the CDR3 is TGTGCCAGCTCACCCCCAGTTTGGGGTTCCTACAATGAGCAGTTCTTC. Its protein is CASSPPVWGSYNEQFF.

V usage is TRBV12-3 or TRBV12-4 and J usage is TRBJ2-3; D possibly corresponds to TRBD1 (5 bases). The CDR3 runs 16 residues. V gave up 6 bases and J gave up 3 bases, with 19 bases separating them. The chain's CDR3 is CASRPGPGRVTDTQYF. DNA of the CDR3: TGTGCCAGCAGGCCGGGCCCTGGCAGGGTTACAGATACGCAGTATTTT.

The chain is built from TRBV5-1 and TRBJ1-1; D is perhaps TRBD1 (5 bases). CDR1 is SGHRS and CDR2 is YFSETQ in the germline V gene. The CDR3 length is 13 residues. Trimming stripped 6 bases from V and 0 bases from J, with 9 bases between. The DNA for the CDR3 is TGCGCCAGCACCAGGGACCTGAACACTGAAGCTTTCTTT. Encoded protein: CASTRDLNTEAFF. Full variable domain (missing parts from reference TRBV5-1 and TRBJ1-1): KAGVTQTPRYLIKTRGQQVTLSCSPISGHRSVSWYQQTPGQGLQFLFEYFSETQRNKGNFPGRFSGRQFSNSRSEMNVSTLELGDSALYLCASTRDLNTEAFFGQGTRLTVV.

This clonotype turned up a few times. The J gene is TRBJ2-7, the V gene TRBV6-2 or TRBV6-3, with D perhaps TRBD1 or TRBD2 (6 bases each). V gave up 6 bases and J gave up 1 base, with 13 bases separating them. The germline gives CDR1 MNHEY, CDR2 SVGEGT. The CDR3 contains 14 residues. This CDR3 is CASSRGGTSYEQYF. CDR3 nucleotides: TGTGCCAGCAGCCGAGGGGGGACGTCCTACGAGCAGTACTTC.

CDR3 sequence: CAWAPDRGNEQFF. The CDR3 nucleotides are TGTGCCTGGGCCCCGGACAGGGGGAATGAGCAGTTCTTC. This chain connects TRBV30 to TRBJ2-1; 10 bases are a match to TRBD1. Losses at the gene ends were 5 bases for V and 7 bases for J; bases not matched to a gene: 5. The CDR3 contains 13 residues. Per germline, CDR1 GTSNPN and CDR2 SVGIG (reference sequence).

This chain links TRBV20-1 with TRBJ2-5, with no clear D. CDR1 and CDR2 from the germline V gene are DFQATT and SNEGSKA (reference sequence). Trimming shortened V by 5 bases and J by 0 bases, and 10 bases separated the two germline ends. The length of the CDR3 is 13 residues. In DNA, the CDR3 is TGCAGTGCTCGCCTTCTGTACCAAGAGACCCAGTACTTC. Translating it yields CSARLLYQETQYF.

CDR3 loop: CASSLIAGNQPQHF. The CDR3 DNA sequence: TGTGCCAGCAGTTTGATCGCAGGTAATCAGCCCCAGCATTTT. The chain is built from TRBV28 and TRBJ1-5, with unresolved D. V was cut by 3 bases and J by 4 bases, with 10 bases left in between. Germline V gives CDR1 MDHEN, CDR2 SYDVKM. This CDR3 has 14 amino acids.

This clonotype was seen a handful of times. In nucleotides, the CDR3 is TGTGCCAGCAGCTCAGGGACTAGCCTCAATGAGCAGTTCTTC. It is translated as CASSSGTSLNEQFF. The V gene is TRBV7-8, the J gene TRBJ2-1; 9 bases agree with TRBD2. This CDR3 region has 14 residues. In germline, CDR1 is SGHVS, CDR2 FQNEAQ. V gave up 4 bases and J gave up 6 bases; unmatched junction bases: 4.

This clonotype was counted a few times. The chain is built from TRBV28 and TRBJ1-6; D unresolved. Trimming removed 3 bases at V and 6 bases at J, with 6 bases between. Looked up from germline, CDR1 is MDHEN and CDR2 is SYDVKM. This CDR3 contains 13 residues. CDR3 sequence: CASSLPSNSPLHF. The CDR3, as DNA: TGTGCCAGCAGTTTGCCTAGTAATTCACCCCTCCACTTT. Complete variable domain (other parts from reference TRBV28 and TRBJ1-6): DVKVTQSSRYLVKRTGEKVFLECVQDMDHENMFWYRQDPGLGLRLIYFSYDVKMKEKGDIPEGYSVSREKKERFSLILESASTNQTSMYLCASSLPSNSPLHFGNGTRLTVT.

The chain links TRBV12-3 or TRBV12-4 to TRBJ1-1, with a weak D call TRBD1 (5 bases). Trimming left V 5 bases short and J 4 bases short, with 14 bases between. This CDR3 is 14 amino acids long. The CDR3, as DNA: TGTGCCAGCAGTCGCTCGCTCGGGGGCACTGAAGCTTTCTTT. Translated: CASSRSLGGTEAFF.

The chain uses TRBV9 and TRBJ1-2; 7 bases map to TRBD1. V lost 2 bases to trimming and J lost 5 bases; unmatched junction nucleotides: 3. Germline CDR1 SGDLS, CDR2 YYNGEE. This CDR3 spans 13 amino acids. In DNA form, the CDR3 reads TGTGCCAGCAGCGTTCCAGGGGGTTATGGCTACACCTTC. The encoded protein is CASSVPGGYGYTF. The complete variable domain, with remaining parts taken from reference TRBV9 and TRBJ1-2, reads DSGVTQTPKHLITATGQRVTLRCSPRSGDLSVYWYQQSLDQGLQFLIQYYNGEERAKGNILERFSAQQFPDLHSELNLSSLELGDSALYFCASSVPGGYGYTFGSGTRLTVV.

The genes are TRBV19 and TRBJ2-3, with D unresolved. CDR3 length: 14 residues. The V end was cut by 1 base, the J end by 4 bases, with 9 bases between. Germline V gives CDR1 LNHDA, CDR2 SQIVND (reference sequence). DNA for the CDR3: TGTGCCAGTAGTATAGGACGGATGGCAGATACGCAGTATTTT. It translates to CASSIGRMADTQYF.

This chain links TRBV20-1 with TRBJ2-2, with TRBD1 as a possible D gene (6 bases). Germline CDR1 and CDR2: DFQATT and SNEGSKA (reference sequence). V lost 4 bases and J lost 3, with 12 bases in between. This CDR3 has 14 amino acids. The DNA for the CDR3 is TGCAGTGCTATCCGGGACACCGACACCGGGGAGCTGTTTTTT. It encodes CSAIRDTDTGELFF.

This clonotype came up many times. The J gene is TRBJ2-3, the V gene TRBV10-3; D is perhaps TRBD2 (6 bases). Germline-derived CDR1 and CDR2 are ENHRY and SYGVKD. The V gene lost 0 bases and the J gene lost 3 bases, with 7 bases spanning the gap. The CDR3 is made up of 14 amino acids. CDR3 sequence: CAISESGGTDTQYF. CDR3 nucleotide sequence: TGTGCCATCAGTGAGTCCGGGGGAACAGATACGCAGTATTTT.

CDR3 bases: TGTGCCACCTTTCGCTCTGGGGCCAACGTCCTGACTTTC. This gives the protein CATFRSGANVLTF. The chain uses TRBV6-5 and TRBJ2-6, with unresolved D. V shed 10 bases and J shed 0 bases, with 7 bases lying between them. CDR3 size: 13 residues. Germline CDR1 and CDR2: MNHEY and SVGAGI.

There are a few counts of this clonotype. The V and J genes are TRBV9 and TRBJ2-1; perhaps TRBD2 as D (5 bases). Germline CDR1 reads SGDLS; CDR2 reads YYNGEE. The CDR3 contains 16 residues. The V gene lost 0 bases and the J gene lost 0 bases, with 10 bases spanning the gap. The CDR3 sequence is CASSVAGVSSYNEQFF. The CDR3 DNA follows: TGTGCCAGCAGCGTAGCCGGGGTCAGCTCCTACAATGAGCAGTTCTTC.

This clonotype was observed many times. The rearrangement uses TRBV7-2 and TRBJ1-1; no firm D call. The CDR3 loop spans 14 amino acids. V lost 5 bases and J lost 11, with 21 bases in between. CDR1 and CDR2 (germline): SGHTA, FQGNSA. CDR3 amino acids: CASSLQLDDPRAFF. CDR3 DNA: TGTGCCAGCAGCCTACAGCTTGACGACCCTCGTGCTTTCTTT.

This clonotype was seen ten or more times. The chain joins TRBV28 to TRBJ1-5; no clear D gene. V dropped 6 bases and J dropped 6 bases, with 9 bases sitting between them. CDR3 length: 12 residues. Germline CDR1 is MDHEN and CDR2 is SYDVKM. The CDR3 reads CASSSSGQPQHF. The DNA for the CDR3 is TGTGCCAGCAGCTCCTCAGGTCAGCCCCAGCATTTT.

Only a few counts were recorded for this clonotype. The chain links TRBV28 to TRBJ2-6; TRBD1 is a possible D gene (6 bases). Germline V gene sequence: CDR1 MDHEN, CDR2 SYDVKM. The CDR3 consists of 16 residues. The V and J ends lost 4 bases and 4 bases respectively, with 14 bases between them. CDR3 nucleotides: TGTGCCAGCAGTTACAGTACAGGGTCCGGGGCCAACGTCCTGACTTTC. Protein sequence: CASSYSTGSGANVLTF.

This chain uses TRBV20-1 with TRBJ1-1; the D gene is possibly TRBD1 (5 bases). Germline V lookup: CDR1 DFQATT, CDR2 SNEGSKA (reference sequence). CDR3 length: 13 amino acids. V lost 5 bases to trimming and J lost 4 bases, with 14 bases between them. CDR3 residues: CSAVRDSATEAFF. The CDR3 DNA reads TGCAGTGCTGTCAGGGATTCTGCCACTGAAGCTTTCTTT.

This clonotype was counted only a few times. V gene TRBV3-1 combines with J gene TRBJ1-3; the D is unclear. The CDR3 has 16 residues. The V end lost 1 base, the J end lost 0 bases, and 10 bases lay between the germline ends. Germline V gene sequence: CDR1 LGHDT, CDR2 YNNKEL (reference sequence). The CDR3 spells CASSQVFFFSGNTIYF. CDR3 sequence (DNA): TGTGCCAGCAGCCAAGTTTTTTTCTTCTCTGGAAACACCATATATTTT.

J is TRBJ1-2 and V is TRBV7-2; a possible D gene is TRBD1 (6 bases). Germline CDR1 reads SGHTA; CDR2 reads FQGNSA. V lost 5 bases and J lost 6, with 10 bases in between. The CDR3 length is 12 residues. In DNA form, the CDR3 reads TGTGCCAGCAGCGCATACAGGGATGGCTACACCTTC. The encoded protein is CASSAYRDGYTF.

This rearrangement joins TRBV20-1 to TRBJ2-2; D is uncertain. CDR3 length: 13 residues. Germline loops: CDR1 DFQATT, CDR2 SNEGSKA (reference sequence). With 4 bases removed from V and 5 bases from J, the gap between germline ends came to 11 bases. The CDR3 loop is CSATTPLTGELFF. The DNA for the CDR3 is TGCAGTGCTACAACCCCGCTGACCGGGGAGCTGTTTTTT.

This chain connects TRBV5-1 to TRBJ2-7; D gene unclear. The CDR3 covers 13 residues. Trimming took 4 bases from V and 4 from J, leaving 12 bases between them. From germline, CDR1 is SGHRS and CDR2 YFSETQ. Here the CDR3 reads CASSPPAPYEQYF. For the CDR3, the DNA is TGCGCCAGCAGCCCCCCTGCACCTTACGAGCAGTACTTC.